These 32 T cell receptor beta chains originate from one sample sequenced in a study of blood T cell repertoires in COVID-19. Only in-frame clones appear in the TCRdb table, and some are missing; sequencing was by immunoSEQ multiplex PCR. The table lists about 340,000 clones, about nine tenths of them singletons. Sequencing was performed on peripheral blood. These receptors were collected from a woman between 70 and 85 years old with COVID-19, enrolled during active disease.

The DNA for the CDR3 is TGTGCCAGCAGCTTGTGGACTAGCGGGGGGGCGAGCTCCTACAATGAGCAGTTCTTC. It translates to CASSLWTSGGASSYNEQFF. The J gene is TRBJ2-1, the V gene TRBV5-6; TRBD2 matches 15 bases. This CDR3 is built from 19 residues. Germline V gives CDR1 SGHDT, CDR2 YYEEEE. V lost 1 base and J lost 0; bases outside the gene matches: 5.

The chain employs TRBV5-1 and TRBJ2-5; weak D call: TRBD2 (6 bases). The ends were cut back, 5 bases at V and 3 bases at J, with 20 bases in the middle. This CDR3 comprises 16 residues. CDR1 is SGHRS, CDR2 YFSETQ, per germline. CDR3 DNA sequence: TGCGCCAGCAGGCCGTTCCGGGACCCGGGGGAAGAGACCCAGTACTTC. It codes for CASRPFRDPGEETQYF.

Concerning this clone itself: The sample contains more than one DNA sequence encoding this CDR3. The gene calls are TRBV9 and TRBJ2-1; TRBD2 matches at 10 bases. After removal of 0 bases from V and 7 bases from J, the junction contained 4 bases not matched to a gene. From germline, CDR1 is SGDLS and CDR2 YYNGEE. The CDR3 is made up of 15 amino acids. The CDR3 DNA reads TGTGCCAGCAGCGTAGAGCGGGGGGGCCGGAATGAGCAGTTCTTC. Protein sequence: CASSVERGGRNEQFF. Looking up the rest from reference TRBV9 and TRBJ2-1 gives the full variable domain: DSGVTQTPKHLITATGQRVTLRCSPRSGDLSVYWYQQSLDQGLQFLIQYYNGEERAKGNILERFSAQQFPDLHSELNLSSLELGDSALYFCASSVERGGRNEQFFGPGTRLTVL.

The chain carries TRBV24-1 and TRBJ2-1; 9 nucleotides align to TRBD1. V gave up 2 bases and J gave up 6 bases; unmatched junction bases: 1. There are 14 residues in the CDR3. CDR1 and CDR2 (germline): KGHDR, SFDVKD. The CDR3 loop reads CATSDSDRGNEQFF. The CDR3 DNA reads TGTGCCACCAGTGATTCGGACAGGGGCAATGAGCAGTTCTTC.

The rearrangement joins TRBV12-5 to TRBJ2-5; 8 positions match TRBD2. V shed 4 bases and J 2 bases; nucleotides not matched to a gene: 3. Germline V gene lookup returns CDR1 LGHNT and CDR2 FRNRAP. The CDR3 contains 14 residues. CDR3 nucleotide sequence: TGTGCTAGTGGTTCGCGGGGGGATCAAGAGACCCAGTACTTC. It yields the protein CASGSRGDQETQYF.

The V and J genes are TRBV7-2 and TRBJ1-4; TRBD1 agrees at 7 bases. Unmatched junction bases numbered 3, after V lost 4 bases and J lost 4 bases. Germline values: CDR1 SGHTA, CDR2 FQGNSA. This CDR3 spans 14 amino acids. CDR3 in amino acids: CASSSQGINEKLFF. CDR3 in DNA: TGTGCCAGCAGCTCACAGGGGATTAATGAAAAACTGTTTTTT.

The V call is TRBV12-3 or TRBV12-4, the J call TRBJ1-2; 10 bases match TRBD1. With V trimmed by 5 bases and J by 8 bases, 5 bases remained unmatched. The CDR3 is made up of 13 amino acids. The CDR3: CASSRGQGQGYTF. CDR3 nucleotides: TGTGCCAGCAGTCGGGGACAGGGGCAGGGCTACACCTTC.

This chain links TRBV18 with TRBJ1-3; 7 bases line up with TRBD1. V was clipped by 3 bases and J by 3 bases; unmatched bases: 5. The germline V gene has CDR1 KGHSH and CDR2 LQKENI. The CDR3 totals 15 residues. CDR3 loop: CASSPDREGGNTIYF. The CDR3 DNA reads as TGTGCCAGCTCACCCGACAGGGAAGGTGGAAACACCATATATTTT.

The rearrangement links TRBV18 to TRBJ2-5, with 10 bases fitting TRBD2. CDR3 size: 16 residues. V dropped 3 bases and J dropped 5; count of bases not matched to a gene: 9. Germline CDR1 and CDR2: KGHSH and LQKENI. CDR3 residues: CASSPYSGGAGETQYF. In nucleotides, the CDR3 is TGTGCCAGCTCACCGTACAGCGGGGGGGCTGGGGAGACCCAGTACTTC.

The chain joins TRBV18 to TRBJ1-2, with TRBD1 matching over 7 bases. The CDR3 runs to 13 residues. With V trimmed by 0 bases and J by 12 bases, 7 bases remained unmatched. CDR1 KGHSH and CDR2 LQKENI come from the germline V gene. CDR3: CASSPPGQRLDTF. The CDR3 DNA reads TGTGCCAGCTCACCACCGGGACAGCGACTTGACACCTTC.

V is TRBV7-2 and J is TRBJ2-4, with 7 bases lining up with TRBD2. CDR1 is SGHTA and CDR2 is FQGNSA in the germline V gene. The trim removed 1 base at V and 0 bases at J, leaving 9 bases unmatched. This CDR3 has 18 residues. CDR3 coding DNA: TGTGCCAGCAGCTTAGGAGCGGGGAGTACGCTAGCCAAAAACATTCAGTACTTC. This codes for CASSLGAGSTLAKNIQYF.

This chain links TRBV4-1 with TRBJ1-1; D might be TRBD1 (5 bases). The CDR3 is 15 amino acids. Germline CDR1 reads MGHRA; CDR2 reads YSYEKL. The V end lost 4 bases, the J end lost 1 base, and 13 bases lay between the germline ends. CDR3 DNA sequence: TGCGCCAGCAGCCGCGGCGTGGGGGGGAACACTGAAGCTTTCTTT. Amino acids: CASSRGVGGNTEAFF.

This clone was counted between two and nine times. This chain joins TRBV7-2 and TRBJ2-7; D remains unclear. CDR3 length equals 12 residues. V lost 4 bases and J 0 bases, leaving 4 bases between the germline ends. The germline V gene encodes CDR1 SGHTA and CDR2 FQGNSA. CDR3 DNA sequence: TGTGCCAGCAGCTGGAGCTCCTACGAGCAGTACTTC. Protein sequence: CASSWSSYEQYF. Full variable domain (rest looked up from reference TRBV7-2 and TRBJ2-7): GAGVSQSPSNKVTEKGKDVELRCDPISGHTALYWYRQSLGQGLEFLIYFQGNSAPDKSGLPSDRFSAERTGGSVSTLTIQRTQQEDSAVYLCASSWSSYEQYFGPGTRLTVT.

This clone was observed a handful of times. This CDR3 is CASSERTSAGVYEQYF. The CDR3 nucleotides are TGTGCCAGCAGCGAAAGAACTAGCGCGGGGGTCTACGAGCAGTACTTC. V is TRBV2 and J is TRBJ2-7; 7 nucleotides agree with TRBD2. The ends lost 6 bases at V and 3 bases at J; junction bases unmatched: 14. Germline V gene data show CDR1 as SNHLY and CDR2 as FYNNEI. This CDR3 comprises 16 residues.

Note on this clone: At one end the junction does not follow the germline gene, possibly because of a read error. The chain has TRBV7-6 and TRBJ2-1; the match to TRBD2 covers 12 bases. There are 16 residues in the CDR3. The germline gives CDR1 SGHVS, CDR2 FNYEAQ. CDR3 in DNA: TGTGCCAGCAGCGTAGCCGGGACTAGCGGGTCCAATGAGCAGTTCTTC. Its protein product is CASSVAGTSGSNEQFF.

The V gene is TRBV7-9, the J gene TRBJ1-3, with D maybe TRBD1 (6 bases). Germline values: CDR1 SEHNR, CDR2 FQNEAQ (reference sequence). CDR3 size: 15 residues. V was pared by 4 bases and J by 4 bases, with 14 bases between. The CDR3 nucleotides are TGTGCCAGCAGCTCGCGGCAGGGGTCGGGAAACACCATATATTTT. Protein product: CASSSRQGSGNTIYF.

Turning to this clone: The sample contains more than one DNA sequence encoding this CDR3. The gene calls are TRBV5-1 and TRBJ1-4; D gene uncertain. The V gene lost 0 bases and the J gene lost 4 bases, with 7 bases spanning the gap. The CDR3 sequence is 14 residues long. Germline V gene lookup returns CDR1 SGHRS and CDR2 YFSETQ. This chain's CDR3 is CASSLDSRNEKLFF. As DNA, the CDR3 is TGCGCCAGCAGCTTGGACAGCCGTAATGAAAAACTGTTTTTT.

The CDR3 nucleotides read TGTGCCAGCAGCTTCGGGGGGGCAATGGGAGATACGCAGTATTTT. Translating it yields CASSFGGAMGDTQYF. The chain has TRBV7-2 and TRBJ2-3; 8 bases are a match to TRBD2. V gave up 3 bases and J gave up 5 bases; unmatched junction bases: 7. This CDR3 is 15 amino acids long. CDR1 SGHTA and CDR2 FQGNSA come from the germline V gene. Filled out from reference TRBV7-2 and TRBJ2-3, the complete variable domain reads GAGVSQSPSNKVTEKGKDVELRCDPISGHTALYWYRQSLGQGLEFLIYFQGNSAPDKSGLPSDRFSAERTGGSVSTLTIQRTQQEDSAVYLCASSFGGAMGDTQYFGPGTRLTVL.

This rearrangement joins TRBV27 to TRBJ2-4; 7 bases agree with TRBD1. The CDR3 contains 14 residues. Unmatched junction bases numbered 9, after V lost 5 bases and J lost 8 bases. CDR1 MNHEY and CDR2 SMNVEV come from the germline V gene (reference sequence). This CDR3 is CASSPRDSVHIQYF. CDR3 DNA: TGTGCCAGCAGTCCCCGGGACAGCGTTCACATTCAGTACTTC.

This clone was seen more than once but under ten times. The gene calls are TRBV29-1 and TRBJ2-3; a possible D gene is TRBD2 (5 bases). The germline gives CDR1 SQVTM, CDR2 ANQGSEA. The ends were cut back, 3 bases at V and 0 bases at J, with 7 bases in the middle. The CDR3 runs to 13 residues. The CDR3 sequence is CSVDWTSTDTQYF. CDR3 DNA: TGCAGCGTTGACTGGACTAGCACAGATACGCAGTATTTT.

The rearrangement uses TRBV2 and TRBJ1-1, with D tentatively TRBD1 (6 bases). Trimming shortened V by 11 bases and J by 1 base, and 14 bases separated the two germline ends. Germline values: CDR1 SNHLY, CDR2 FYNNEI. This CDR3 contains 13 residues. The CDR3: CAGQLDRNTEAFF. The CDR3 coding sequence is TGTGCCGGCCAACTGGACAGGAACACTGAAGCTTTCTTT.

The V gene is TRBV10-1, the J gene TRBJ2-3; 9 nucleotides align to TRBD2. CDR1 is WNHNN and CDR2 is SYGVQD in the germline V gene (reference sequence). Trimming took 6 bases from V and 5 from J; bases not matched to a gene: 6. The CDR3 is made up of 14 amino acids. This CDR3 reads CASRGGGAIDTQYF. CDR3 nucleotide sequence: TGCGCCAGCAGGGGCGGGGGGGCGATAGATACGCAGTATTTT.

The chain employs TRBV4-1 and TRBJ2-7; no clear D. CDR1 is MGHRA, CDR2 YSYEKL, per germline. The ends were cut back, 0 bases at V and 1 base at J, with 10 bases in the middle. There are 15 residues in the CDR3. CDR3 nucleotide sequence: TGCGCCAGCAGCCAAGATGCCTGGCCGTCCTACGAGCAGTACTTC. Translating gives CASSQDAWPSYEQYF.

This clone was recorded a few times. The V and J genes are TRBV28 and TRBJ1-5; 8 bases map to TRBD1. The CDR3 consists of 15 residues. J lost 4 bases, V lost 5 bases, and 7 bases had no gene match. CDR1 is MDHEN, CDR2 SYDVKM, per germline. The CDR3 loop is CASSRSGGLNQPQHF. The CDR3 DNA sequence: TGTGCCAGCAGTCGATCAGGGGGCTTGAATCAGCCCCAGCATTTT. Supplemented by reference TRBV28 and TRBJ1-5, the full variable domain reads DVKVTQSSRYLVKRTGEKVFLECVQDMDHENMFWYRQDPGLGLRLIYFSYDVKMKEKGDIPEGYSVSREKKERFSLILESASTNQTSMYLCASSRSGGLNQPQHFGDGTRLSIL.

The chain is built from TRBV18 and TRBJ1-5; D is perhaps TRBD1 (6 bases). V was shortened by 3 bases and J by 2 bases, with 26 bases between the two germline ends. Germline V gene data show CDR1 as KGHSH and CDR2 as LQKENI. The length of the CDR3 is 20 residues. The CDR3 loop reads CASSPLPGHEGRVGNQPQHF. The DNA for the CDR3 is TGTGCCAGCTCACCCTTACCGGGACACGAGGGGAGAGTAGGCAATCAGCCCCAGCATTTT.

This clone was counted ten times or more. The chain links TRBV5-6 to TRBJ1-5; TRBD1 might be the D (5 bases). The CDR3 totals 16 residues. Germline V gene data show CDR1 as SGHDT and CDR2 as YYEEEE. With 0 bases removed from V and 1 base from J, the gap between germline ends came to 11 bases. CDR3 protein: CASSLDGGTSNQPQHF. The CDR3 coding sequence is TGTGCCAGCAGCTTGGACGGAGGGACCAGCAATCAGCCCCAGCATTTT. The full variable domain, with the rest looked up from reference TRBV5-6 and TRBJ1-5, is DAGVTQSPTHLIKTRGQQVTLRCSPKSGHDTVSWYQQALGQGPQFIFQYYEEEERQRGNFPDRFSGHQFPNYSSELNVNALLLGDSALYLCASSLDGGTSNQPQHFGDGTRLSIL.

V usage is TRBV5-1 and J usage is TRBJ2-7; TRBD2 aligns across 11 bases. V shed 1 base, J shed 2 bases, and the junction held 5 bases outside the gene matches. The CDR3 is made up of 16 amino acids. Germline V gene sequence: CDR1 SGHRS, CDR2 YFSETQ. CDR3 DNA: TGCGCCAGCAGCTTGCCTAGCGGGGGGCTAACCTACGAGCAGTACTTC. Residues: CASSLPSGGLTYEQYF.

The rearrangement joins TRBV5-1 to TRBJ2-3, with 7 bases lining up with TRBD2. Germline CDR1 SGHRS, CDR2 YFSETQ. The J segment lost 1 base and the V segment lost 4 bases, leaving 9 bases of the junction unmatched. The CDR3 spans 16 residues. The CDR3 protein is CASSPIAGDRTDTQYF. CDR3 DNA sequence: TGCGCCAGCAGCCCTATCGCGGGGGACCGCACAGATACGCAGTATTTT.

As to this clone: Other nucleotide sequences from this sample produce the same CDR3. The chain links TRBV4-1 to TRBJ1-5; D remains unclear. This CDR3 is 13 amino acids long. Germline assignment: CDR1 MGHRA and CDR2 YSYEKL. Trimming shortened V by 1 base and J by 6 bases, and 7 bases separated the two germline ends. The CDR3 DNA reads TGCGCCAGCAGCCAAGGGGCGGGTCAGCCCCAGCATTTT. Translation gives CASSQGAGQPQHF.

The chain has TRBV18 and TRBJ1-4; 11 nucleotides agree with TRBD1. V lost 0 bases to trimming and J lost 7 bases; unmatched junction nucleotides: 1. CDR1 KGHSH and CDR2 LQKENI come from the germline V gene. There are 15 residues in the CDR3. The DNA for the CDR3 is TGTGCCAGCTCACCACCGGGACAGGGGGGTGAAAAACTGTTTTTT. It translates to CASSPPGQGGEKLFF.

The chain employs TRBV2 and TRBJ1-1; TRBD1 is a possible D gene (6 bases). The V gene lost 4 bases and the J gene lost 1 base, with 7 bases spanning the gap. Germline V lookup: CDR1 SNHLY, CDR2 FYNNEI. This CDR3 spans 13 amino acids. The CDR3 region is CASSGQENTEAFF. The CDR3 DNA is TGTGCCAGCAGTGGACAGGAGAACACTGAAGCTTTCTTT.

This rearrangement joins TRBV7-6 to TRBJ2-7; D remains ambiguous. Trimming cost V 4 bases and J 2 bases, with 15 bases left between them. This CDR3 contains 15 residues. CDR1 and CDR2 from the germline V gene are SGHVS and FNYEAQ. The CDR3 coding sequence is TGTGCCAGCAGCTCAGACCCCCCCGGAGCCTACGAGCAGTACTTC. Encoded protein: CASSSDPPGAYEQYF.